The entry below gives a single T cell receptor (beta chain) sequence along with its context. Its antigen remains unknown. Isolated per sample were at least 7 million PBMCs. This entry comes from a study of blood T cells in healthy people across ages. Points from the study as a whole: Diversity of TCR beta per million T cells declined in a roughly linear way with age. The long-lived group displayed more naive CD4+ cells, plus higher diversity, than the aged donors did. Naive T cell percentage showed a strong correlation with TCR beta diversity.

Trimming removed 4 bases from V and 1 base from J, with 25 bases in between. This CDR3 comprises 19 residues. Per the germline V gene, CDR1 is MNHEY and CDR2 is SMNVEV (reference sequence). Using a J-beta primer mix together with a sample-barcoded 5' primer, a second PCR was run for roughly 6 to 12 cycles. TCRdb re-called the 5' RACE reads through MiXCR, storing one row per CDR3 protein. Among roughly 730,000 distinct CDR3 sequences listed, just over 55% were seen once. Sequencing was done on a sample of blood. The sequence was obtained from a man aged 35-49 years in good health. The rearrangement links TRBV27 to TRBJ2-5, with D tentatively TRBD2 (6 bases). This CDR3 is CASSWQAPQVREFQETQYF. The CDR3 nucleotides read TGTGCCAGCAGTTGGCAGGCTCCCCAAGTGCGGGAATTCCAAGAGACCCAGTACTTC.